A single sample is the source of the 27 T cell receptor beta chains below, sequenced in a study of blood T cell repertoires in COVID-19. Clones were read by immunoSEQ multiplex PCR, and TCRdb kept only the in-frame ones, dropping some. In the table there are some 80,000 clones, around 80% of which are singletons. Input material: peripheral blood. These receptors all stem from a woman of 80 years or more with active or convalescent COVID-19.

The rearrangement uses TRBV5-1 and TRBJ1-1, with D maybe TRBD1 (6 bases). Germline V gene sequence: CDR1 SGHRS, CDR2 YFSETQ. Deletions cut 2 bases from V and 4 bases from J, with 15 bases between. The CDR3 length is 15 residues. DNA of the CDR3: TGCGCCAGCAGCTTTACAGGGAGCGCCAGCACTGAAGCTTTCTTT. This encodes CASSFTGSASTEAFF.

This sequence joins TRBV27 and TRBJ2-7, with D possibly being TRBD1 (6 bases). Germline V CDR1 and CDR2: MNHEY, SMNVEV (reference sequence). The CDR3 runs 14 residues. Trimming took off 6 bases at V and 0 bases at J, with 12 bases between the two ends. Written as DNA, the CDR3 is TGTGCCAGCAGCATGAAGGGACACTCCTACGAGCAGTACTTC. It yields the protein CASSMKGHSYEQYF.

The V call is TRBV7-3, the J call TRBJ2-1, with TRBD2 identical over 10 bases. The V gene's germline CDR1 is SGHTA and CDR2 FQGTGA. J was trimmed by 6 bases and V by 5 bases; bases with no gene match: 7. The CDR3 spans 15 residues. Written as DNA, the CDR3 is TGTGCCAGCAGCCCCAGCGGGGGGGCCCCCAATGAGCAGTTCTTC. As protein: CASSPSGGAPNEQFF. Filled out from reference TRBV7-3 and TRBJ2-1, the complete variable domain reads GAGVSQTPSNKVTEKGKYVELRCDPISGHTALYWYRQSLGQGPEFLIYFQGTGAADDSGLPNDRFFAVRPEGSVSTLKIQRTERGDSAVYLCASSPSGGAPNEQFFGPGTRLTVL.

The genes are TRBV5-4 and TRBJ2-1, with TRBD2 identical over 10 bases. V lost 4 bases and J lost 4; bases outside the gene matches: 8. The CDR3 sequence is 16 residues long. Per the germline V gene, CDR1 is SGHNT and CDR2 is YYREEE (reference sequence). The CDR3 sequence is CASSPSGAGGYNEQFF. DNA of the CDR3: TGTGCCAGCAGCCCTTCCGGAGCGGGGGGGTACAATGAGCAGTTCTTC. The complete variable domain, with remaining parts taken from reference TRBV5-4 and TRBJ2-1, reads ETGVTQSPTHLIKTRGQQVTLRCSSQSGHNTVSWYQQALGQGPQFIFQYYREEENGRGNFPPRFSGLQFPNYSSELNVNALELDDSALYLCASSPSGAGGYNEQFFGPGTRLTVL.

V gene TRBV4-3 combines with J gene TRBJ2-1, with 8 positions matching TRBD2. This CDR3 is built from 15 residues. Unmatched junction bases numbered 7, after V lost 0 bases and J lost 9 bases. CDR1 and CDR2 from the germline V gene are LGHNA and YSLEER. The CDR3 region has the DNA TGCGCCAGCAGCCAAGATTTGGCGGGGGGCCTTGAGCAGTTCTTC. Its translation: CASSQDLAGGLEQFF.

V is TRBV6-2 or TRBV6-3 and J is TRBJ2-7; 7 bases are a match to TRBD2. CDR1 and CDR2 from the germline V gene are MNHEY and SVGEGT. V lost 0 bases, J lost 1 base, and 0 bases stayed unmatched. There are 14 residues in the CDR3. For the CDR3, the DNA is TGTGCCAGCAGTTACTCCGGGGGGTCCTACGAGCAGTACTTC. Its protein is CASSYSGGSYEQYF.

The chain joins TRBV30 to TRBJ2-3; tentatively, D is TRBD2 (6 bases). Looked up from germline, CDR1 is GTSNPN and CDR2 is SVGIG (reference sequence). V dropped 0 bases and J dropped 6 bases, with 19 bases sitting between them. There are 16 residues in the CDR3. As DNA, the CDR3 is TGTGCCTGGAGTGTAAGGGGACTCTCACAATGGGATACGCAGTATTTT. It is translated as CAWSVRGLSQWDTQYF.

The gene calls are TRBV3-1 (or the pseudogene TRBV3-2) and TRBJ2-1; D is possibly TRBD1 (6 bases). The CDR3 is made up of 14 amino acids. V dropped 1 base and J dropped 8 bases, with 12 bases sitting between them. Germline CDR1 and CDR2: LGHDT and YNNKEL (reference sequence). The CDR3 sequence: CASSQGGGFYEQFF. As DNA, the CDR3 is TGTGCCAGCAGCCAAGGAGGGGGATTCTATGAGCAGTTCTTC.

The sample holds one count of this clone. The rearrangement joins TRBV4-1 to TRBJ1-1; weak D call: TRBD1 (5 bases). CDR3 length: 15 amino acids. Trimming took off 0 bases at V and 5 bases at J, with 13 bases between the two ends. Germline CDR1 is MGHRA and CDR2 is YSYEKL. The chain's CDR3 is CASSQDPGGWTEAFF. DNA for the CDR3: TGCGCCAGCAGCCAAGATCCGGGGGGATGGACTGAAGCTTTCTTT.

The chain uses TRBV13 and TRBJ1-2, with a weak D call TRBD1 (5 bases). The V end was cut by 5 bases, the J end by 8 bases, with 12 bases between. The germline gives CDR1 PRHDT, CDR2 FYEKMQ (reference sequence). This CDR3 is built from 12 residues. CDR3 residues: CASSPGGDGYTF. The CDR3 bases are TGTGCCAGCAGCCCCGGGGGGGACGGCTACACCTTC.

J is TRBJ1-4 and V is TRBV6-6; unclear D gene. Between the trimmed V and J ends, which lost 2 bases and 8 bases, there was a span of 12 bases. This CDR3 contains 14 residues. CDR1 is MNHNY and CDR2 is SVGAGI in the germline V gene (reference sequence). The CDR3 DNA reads TGTGCCAGCAGTTACACCGGGGTCGACGAAAAACTGTTTTTT. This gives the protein CASSYTGVDEKLFF.

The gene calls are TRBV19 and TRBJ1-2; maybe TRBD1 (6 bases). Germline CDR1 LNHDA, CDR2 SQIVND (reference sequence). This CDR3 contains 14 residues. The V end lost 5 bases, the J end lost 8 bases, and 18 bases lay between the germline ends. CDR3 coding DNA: TGTGCCAGTAGTGGGGACACCAGAACGAGGGGCTACACCTTC. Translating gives CASSGDTRTRGYTF.

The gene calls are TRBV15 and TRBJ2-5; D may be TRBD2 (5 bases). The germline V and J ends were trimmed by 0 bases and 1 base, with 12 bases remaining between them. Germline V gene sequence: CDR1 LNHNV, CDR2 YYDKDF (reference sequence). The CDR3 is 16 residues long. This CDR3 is CATSRDVGAAQETQYF. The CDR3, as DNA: TGTGCCACCAGCAGAGATGTAGGAGCGGCCCAAGAGACCCAGTACTTC.

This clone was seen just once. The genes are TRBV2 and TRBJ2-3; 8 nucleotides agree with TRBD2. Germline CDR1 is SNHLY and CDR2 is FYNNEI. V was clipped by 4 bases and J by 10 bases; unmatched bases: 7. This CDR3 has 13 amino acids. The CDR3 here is CASSVSQRGSQYF. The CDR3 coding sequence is TGTGCCAGCAGTGTTTCCCAGCGGGGGTCGCAGTATTTT.

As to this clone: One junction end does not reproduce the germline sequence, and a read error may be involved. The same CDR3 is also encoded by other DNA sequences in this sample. CDR3 coding DNA: TGCGCCAGCTCGGAGTTAGGCGAGCAGTACTTC. The encoded protein is CASSELGEQYF. V usage is TRBV6-5 and J usage is TRBJ2-7; no clear D gene. The germline V gene has CDR1 MNHEY and CDR2 SVGAGI. This CDR3 contains 11 residues.

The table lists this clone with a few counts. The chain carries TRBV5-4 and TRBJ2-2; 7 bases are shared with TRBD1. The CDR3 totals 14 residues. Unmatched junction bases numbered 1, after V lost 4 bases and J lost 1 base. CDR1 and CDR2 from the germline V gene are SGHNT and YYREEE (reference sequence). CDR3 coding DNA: TGTGCCAGCAGCCGGGACAGGAACACCGGGGAGCTGTTTTTT. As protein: CASSRDRNTGELFF. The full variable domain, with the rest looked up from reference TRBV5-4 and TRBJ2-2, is ETGVTQSPTHLIKTRGQQVTLRCSSQSGHNTVSWYQQALGQGPQFIFQYYREEENGRGNFPPRFSGLQFPNYSSELNVNALELDDSALYLCASSRDRNTGELFFGEGSRLTVL.

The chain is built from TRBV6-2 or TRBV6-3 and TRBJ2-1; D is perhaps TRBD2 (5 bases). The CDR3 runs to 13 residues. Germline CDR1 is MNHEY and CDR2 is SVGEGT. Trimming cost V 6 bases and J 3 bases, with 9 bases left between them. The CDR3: CASSLRDYNEQFF. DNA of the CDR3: TGTGCCAGCAGCCTCCGGGACTACAATGAGCAGTTCTTC.

CDR3 sequence reads: CASSRRTTDTQYF. The CDR3 DNA sequence: TGTGCCAGCTCACGGAGGACTACAGATACGCAGTATTTT. The V gene is TRBV18, the J gene TRBJ2-3; possible D gene TRBD2, 5 bases. CDR3 length: 13 residues. Trimming removed 4 bases at V and 3 bases at J, with 8 bases between. Per the germline V gene, CDR1 is KGHSH and CDR2 is LQKENI.

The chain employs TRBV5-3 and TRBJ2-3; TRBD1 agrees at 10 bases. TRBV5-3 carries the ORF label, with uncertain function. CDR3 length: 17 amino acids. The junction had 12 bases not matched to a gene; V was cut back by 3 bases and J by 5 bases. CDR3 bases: TGTGCCAGAAGCTCCTCCCCCGGGACAGGGGATCTAGATACGCAGTATTTT. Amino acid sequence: CARSSSPGTGDLDTQYF.

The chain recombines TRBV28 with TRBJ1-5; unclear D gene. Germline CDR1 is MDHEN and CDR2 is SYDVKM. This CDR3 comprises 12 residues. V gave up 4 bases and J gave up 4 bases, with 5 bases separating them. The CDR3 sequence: CASSSLNQPQHF. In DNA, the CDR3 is TGTGCCAGCAGTTCCCTGAATCAGCCCCAGCATTTT.

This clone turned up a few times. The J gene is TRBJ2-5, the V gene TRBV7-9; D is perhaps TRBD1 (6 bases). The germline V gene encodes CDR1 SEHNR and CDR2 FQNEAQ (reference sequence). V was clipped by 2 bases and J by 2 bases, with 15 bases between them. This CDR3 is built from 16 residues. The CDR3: CASSLYGTGTQETQYF. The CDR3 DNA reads TGTGCCAGCAGCTTATATGGGACCGGGACACAAGAGACCCAGTACTTC.

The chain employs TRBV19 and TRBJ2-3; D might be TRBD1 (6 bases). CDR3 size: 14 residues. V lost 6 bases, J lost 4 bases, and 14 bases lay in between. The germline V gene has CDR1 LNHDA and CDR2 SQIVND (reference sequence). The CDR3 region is CASSVRGTSDTQYF. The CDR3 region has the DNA TGTGCCAGTAGCGTCAGGGGAACGTCAGATACGCAGTATTTT.

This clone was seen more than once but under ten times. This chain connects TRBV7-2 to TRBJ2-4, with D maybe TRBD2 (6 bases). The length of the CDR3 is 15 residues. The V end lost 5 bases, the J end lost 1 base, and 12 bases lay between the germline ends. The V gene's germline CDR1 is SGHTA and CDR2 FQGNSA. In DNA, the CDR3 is TGTGCCAGCAGCCCCTGGGAGGCGGCCAAAAACATTCAGTACTTC. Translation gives CASSPWEAAKNIQYF. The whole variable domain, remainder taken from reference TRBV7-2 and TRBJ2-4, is GAGVSQSPSNKVTEKGKDVELRCDPISGHTALYWYRQSLGQGLEFLIYFQGNSAPDKSGLPSDRFSAERTGGSVSTLTIQRTQQEDSAVYLCASSPWEAAKNIQYFGAGTRLSVL.

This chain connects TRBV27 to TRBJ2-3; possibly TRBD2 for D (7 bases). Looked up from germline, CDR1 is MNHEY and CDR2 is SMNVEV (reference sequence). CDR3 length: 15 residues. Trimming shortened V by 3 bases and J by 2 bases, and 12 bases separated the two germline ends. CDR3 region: CASSFAGDITDTQYF. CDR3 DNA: TGTGCCAGCAGTTTCGCGGGGGACATCACAGATACGCAGTATTTT.

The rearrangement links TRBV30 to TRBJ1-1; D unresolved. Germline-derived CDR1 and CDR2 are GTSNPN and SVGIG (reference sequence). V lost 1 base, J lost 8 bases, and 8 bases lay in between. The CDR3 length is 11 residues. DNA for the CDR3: TGTGCCTGGAGTGCAGGATTGGAAGCTTTCTTT. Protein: CAWSAGLEAFF.

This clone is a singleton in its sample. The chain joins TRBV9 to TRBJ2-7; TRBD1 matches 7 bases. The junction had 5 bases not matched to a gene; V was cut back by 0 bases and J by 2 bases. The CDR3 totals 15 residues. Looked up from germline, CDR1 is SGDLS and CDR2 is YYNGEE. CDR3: CASSVALTGPYEQYF. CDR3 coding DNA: TGTGCCAGCAGCGTAGCCCTGACAGGGCCCTACGAGCAGTACTTC.

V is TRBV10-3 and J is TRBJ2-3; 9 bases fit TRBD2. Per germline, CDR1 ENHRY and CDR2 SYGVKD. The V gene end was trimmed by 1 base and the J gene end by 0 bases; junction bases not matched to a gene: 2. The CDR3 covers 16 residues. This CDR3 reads CAISELAGGSTDTQYF. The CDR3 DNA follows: TGTGCCATCAGTGAGTTGGCGGGGGGGAGCACAGATACGCAGTATTTT.